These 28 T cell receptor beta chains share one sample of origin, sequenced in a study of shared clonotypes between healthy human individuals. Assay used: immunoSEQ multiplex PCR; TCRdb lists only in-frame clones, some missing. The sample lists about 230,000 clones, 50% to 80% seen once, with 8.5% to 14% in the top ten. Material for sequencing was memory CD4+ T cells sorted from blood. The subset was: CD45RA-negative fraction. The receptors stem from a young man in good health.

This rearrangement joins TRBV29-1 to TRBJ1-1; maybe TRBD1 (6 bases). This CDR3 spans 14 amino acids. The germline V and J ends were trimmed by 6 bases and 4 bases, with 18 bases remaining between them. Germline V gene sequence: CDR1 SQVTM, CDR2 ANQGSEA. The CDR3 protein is CSVLGGSRATEAFF. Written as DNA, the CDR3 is TGCAGCGTCCTAGGGGGAAGTCGGGCCACTGAAGCTTTCTTT.

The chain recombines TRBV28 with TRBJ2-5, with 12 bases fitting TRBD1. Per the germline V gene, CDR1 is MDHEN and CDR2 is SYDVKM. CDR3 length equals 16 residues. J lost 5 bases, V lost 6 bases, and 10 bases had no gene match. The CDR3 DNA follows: TGTGCCAGCAGAGTGGTCGGGACAGGGGGCTGGGAGACCCAGTACTTC. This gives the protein CASRVVGTGGWETQYF.

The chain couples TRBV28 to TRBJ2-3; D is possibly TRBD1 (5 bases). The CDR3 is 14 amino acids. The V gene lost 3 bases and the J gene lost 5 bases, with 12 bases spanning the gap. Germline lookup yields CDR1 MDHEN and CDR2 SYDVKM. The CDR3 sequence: CASSFEGVLDTQYF. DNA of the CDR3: TGTGCCAGCAGTTTCGAAGGGGTATTAGATACGCAGTATTTT.

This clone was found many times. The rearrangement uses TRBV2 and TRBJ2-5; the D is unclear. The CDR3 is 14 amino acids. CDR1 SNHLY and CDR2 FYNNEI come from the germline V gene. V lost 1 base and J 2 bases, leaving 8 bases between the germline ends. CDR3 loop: CASSEGSGQETQYF. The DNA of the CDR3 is TGTGCCAGCAGTGAAGGGTCTGGGCAAGAGACCCAGTACTTC.

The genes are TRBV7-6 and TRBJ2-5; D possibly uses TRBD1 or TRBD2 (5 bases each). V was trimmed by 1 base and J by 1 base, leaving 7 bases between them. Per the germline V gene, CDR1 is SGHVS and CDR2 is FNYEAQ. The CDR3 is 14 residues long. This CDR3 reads CASSLGGPQETQYF. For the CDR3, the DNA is TGTGCCAGCAGCTTAGGGGGACCCCAAGAGACCCAGTACTTC.

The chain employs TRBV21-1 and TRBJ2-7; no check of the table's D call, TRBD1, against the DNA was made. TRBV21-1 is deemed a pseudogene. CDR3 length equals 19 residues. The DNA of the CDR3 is TGTGCCAGCAGCATAGCGCGAATCAAACAGGGTCCTATTCGCTACGAGCAGTACTTC. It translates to CASSIARIKQGPIRYEQYF.

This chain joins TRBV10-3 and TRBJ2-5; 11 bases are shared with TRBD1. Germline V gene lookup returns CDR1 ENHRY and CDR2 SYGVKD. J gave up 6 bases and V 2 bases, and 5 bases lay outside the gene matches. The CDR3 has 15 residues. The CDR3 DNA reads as TGTGCCATCAGTGAGAGGACAGGGGGCTTGCAGACCCAGTACTTC. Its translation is CAISERTGGLQTQYF.

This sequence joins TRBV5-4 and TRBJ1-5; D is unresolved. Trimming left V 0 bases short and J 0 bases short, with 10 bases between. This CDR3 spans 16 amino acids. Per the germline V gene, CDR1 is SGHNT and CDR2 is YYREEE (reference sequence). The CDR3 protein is CASSLGGPNSNQPQHF. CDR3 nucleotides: TGTGCCAGCAGCTTGGGAGGCCCAAATAGCAATCAGCCCCAGCATTTT.

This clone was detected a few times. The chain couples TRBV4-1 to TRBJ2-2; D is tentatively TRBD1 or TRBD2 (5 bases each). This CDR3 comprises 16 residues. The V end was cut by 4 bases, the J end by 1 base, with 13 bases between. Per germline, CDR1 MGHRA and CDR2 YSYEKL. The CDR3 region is CASSREGTRNTGELFF. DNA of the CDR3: TGCGCCAGCAGCCGCGAAGGGACCCGGAACACCGGGGAGCTGTTTTTT.

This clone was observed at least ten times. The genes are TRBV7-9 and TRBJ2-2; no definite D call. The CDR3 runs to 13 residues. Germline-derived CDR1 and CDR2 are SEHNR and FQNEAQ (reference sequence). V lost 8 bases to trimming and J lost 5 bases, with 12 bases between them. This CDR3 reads CASRPSRTGELFF. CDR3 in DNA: TGTGCCAGCCGACCTTCTAGGACCGGGGAGCTGTTTTTT.

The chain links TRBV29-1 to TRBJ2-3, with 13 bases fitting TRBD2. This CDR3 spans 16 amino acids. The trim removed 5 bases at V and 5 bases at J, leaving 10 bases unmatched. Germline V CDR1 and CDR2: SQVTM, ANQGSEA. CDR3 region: CSVKGGGLAGVDTQYF. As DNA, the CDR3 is TGCAGCGTTAAGGGCGGAGGACTAGCGGGAGTAGATACGCAGTATTTT.

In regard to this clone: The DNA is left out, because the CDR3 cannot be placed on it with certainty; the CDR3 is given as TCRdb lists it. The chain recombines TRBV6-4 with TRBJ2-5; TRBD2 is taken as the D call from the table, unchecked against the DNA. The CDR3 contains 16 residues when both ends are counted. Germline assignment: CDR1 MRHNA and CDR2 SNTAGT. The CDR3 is CASILGTSGRRKTQYF.

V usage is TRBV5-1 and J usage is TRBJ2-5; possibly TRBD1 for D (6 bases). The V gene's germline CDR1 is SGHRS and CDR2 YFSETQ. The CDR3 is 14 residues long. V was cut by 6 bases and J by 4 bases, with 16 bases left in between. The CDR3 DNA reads TGCGCCAGCAACCAACAGGGTCCCTTAGAGACCCAGTACTTC. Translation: CASNQQGPLETQYF.

DNA for the CDR3: TGTGCCAGCAGCGTAGGGGACACCGGGACTCCGCAGTATTTT. Translating gives CASSVGDTGTPQYF. The V gene is TRBV9, the J gene TRBJ2-3; TRBD1 or TRBD2 may be the D gene (6 bases each). The germline V gene has CDR1 SGDLS and CDR2 YYNGEE. This CDR3 region has 14 residues. The V gene lost 0 bases and the J gene lost 10 bases, with 15 bases spanning the gap.

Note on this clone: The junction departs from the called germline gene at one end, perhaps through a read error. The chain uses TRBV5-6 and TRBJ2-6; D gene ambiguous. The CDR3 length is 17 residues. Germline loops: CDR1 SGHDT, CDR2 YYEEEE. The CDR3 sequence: CASRLDDRSSGANVLTF. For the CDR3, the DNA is TGTGCCAGCAGATTGGACGATCGAAGCTCTGGGGCCAACGTCCTGACTTTC.

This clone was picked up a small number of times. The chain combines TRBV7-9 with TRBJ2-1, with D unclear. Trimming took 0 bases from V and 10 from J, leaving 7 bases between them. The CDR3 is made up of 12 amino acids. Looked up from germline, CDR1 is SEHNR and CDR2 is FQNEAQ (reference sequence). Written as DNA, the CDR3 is TGTGCCAGCAGCTTAGCTTTGTCCGAGCAGTTCTTC. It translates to CASSLALSEQFF.

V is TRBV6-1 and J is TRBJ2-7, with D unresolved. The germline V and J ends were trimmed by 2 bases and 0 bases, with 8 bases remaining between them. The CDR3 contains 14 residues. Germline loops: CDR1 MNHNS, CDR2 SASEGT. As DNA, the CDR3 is TGTGCCAGCAGTGAACTCGGCAGCTCCTACGAGCAGTACTTC. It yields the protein CASSELGSSYEQYF.

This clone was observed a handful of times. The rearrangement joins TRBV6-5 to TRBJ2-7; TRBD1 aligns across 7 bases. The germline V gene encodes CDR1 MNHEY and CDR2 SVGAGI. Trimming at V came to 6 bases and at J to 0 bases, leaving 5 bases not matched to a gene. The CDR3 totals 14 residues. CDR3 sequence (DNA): TGTGCCAGCAGACGCGACAGGGTCTCCTACGAGCAGTACTTC. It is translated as CASRRDRVSYEQYF.

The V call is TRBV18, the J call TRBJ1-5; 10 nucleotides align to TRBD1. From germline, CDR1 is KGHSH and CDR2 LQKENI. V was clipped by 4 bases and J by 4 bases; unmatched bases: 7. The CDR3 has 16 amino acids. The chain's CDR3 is CASSLGMGQGNQPQHF. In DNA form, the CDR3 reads TGTGCCAGCTCACTTGGAATGGGACAGGGGAATCAGCCCCAGCATTTT.

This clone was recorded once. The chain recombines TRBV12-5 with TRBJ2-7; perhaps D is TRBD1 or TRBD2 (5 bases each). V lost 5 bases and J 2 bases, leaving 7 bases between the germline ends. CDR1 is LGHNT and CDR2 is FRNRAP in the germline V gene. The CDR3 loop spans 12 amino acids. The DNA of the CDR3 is TGTGCTAGTGGTCGGGGCCCCTACGAGCAGTACTTC. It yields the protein CASGRGPYEQYF.

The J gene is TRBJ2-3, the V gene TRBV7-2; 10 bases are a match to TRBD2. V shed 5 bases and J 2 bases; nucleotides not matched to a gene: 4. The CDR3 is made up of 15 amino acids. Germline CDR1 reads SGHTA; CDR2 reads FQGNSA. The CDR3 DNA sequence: TGTGCCAGCAGCATGACTAGCGGGCACACAGATACGCAGTATTTT. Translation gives CASSMTSGHTDTQYF.

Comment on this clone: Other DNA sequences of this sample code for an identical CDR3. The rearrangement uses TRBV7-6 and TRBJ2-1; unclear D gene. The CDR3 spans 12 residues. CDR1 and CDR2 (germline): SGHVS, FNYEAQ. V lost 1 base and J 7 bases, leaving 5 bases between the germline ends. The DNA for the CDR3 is TGTGCCAGCAGCTTAGTGCAGAATGAGCAGTTCTTC. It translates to CASSLVQNEQFF. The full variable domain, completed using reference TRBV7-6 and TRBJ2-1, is GAGVSQSPRYKVTKRGQDVALRCDPISGHVSLYWYRQALGQGPEFLTYFNYEAQQDKSGLPNDRFSAERPEGSISTLTIQRTEQRDSAMYRCASSLVQNEQFFGPGTRLTVL.

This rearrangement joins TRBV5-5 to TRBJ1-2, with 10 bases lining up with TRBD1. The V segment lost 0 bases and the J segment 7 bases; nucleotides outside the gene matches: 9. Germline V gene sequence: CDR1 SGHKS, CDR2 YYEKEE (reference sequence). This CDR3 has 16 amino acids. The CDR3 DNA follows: TGTGCCAGCAGCTTGGGGCGTGGGACAGGGGCCTCTGGCTACACCTTC. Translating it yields CASSLGRGTGASGYTF.

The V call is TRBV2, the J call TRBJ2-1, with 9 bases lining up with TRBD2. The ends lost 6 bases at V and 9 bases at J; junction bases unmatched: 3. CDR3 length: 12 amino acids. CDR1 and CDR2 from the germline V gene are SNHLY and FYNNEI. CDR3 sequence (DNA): TGTGCCAGCAGGGGACTAGCTGGTGAGCAGTTCTTC. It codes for CASRGLAGEQFF.

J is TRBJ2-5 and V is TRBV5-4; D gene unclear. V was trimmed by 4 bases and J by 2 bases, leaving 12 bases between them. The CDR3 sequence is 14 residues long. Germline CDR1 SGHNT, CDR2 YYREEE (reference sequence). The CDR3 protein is CASSGSLGQETQYF. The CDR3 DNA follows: TGTGCCAGCAGCGGCTCTCTGGGGCAAGAGACCCAGTACTTC.

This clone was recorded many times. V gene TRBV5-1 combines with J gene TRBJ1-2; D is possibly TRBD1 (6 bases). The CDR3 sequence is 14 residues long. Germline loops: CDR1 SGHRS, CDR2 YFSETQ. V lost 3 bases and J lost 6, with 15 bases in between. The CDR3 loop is CASSYGRGGDGYTF. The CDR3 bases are TGCGCCAGCAGCTATGGCAGGGGAGGTGATGGCTACACCTTC.

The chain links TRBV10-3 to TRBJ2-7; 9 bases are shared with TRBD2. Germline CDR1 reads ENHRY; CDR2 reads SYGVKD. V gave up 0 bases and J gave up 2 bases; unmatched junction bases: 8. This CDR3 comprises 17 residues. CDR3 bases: TGTGCCATCAGTGAGTCGGGGTCTGCTAGCGGGACCTACGAGCAGTACTTC. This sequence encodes CAISESGSASGTYEQYF.

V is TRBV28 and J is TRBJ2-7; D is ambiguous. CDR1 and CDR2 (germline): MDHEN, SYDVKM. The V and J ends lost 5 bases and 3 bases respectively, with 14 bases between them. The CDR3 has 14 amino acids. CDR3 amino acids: CASSNRALVYEQYF. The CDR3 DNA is TGTGCCAGCAGTAACAGAGCTTTAGTCTACGAGCAGTACTTC.